This entry lists 4 T cell receptor beta chains sequenced from one sample in a study of blood T cells in healthy people across ages. Using a J-beta primer mix together with a sample-barcoded 5' primer, a second PCR was run for about 7 to 12 cycles. TCRdb re-called the 5' RACE reads through MiXCR, storing one row per CDR3 protein. This table holds hundreds of thousands of distinct CDR3 sequences, around a quarter found once. The data were also submitted as part of a second study, on T cells of mothers and their children.

The source material was blood. Receptors originate from a boy younger than 18 in good health.

This clonotype was detected only a few times. The rearrangement joins TRBV25-1 to TRBJ1-4, with 8 bases aligning to TRBD1. The CDR3 extends over 14 amino acids. Germline V CDR1 and CDR2: MGHDK, SYGVNS. The V segment lost 4 bases and the J segment 4 bases; nucleotides outside the gene matches: 2. DNA for the CDR3: TGTGCCAGCAGTGTACAGGGGGATAATGAAAAACTGTTTTTT. This sequence encodes CASSVQGDNEKLFF.

The rearrangement uses TRBV10-3 and TRBJ2-7, with TRBD1 as a possible D gene (6 bases). The CDR3 totals 15 residues. Per the germline V gene, CDR1 is ENHRY and CDR2 is SYGVKD. With 10 bases removed from V and 0 bases from J, the gap between germline ends came to 19 bases. For the CDR3, the DNA is TGTGCCACTAGACCCGACAGGCTCGGCTCCTACGAGCAGTACTTC. Translating it yields CATRPDRLGSYEQYF.

A few counts support this clonotype. The V gene is TRBV28, the J gene TRBJ2-5; no reliable D call. This CDR3 contains 14 residues. V lost 2 bases and J lost 2, with 9 bases in between. Germline V gives CDR1 MDHEN, CDR2 SYDVKM. The CDR3 is CASSLIWQQETQYF. The CDR3, as DNA: TGTGCCAGCAGTTTAATCTGGCAGCAAGAGACCCAGTACTTC.

This rearrangement joins TRBV20-1 to TRBJ1-6; no definite D call. Trimming cost V 3 bases and J 4 bases, with 13 bases left between them. Germline V CDR1 and CDR2: DFQATT, SNEGSKA (reference sequence). The CDR3 runs 15 residues. The CDR3 DNA follows: TGCAGTGCTAGCGAGTCTGGGCCGTATAATTCACCCCTCCACTTT. Amino acids: CSASESGPYNSPLHF.